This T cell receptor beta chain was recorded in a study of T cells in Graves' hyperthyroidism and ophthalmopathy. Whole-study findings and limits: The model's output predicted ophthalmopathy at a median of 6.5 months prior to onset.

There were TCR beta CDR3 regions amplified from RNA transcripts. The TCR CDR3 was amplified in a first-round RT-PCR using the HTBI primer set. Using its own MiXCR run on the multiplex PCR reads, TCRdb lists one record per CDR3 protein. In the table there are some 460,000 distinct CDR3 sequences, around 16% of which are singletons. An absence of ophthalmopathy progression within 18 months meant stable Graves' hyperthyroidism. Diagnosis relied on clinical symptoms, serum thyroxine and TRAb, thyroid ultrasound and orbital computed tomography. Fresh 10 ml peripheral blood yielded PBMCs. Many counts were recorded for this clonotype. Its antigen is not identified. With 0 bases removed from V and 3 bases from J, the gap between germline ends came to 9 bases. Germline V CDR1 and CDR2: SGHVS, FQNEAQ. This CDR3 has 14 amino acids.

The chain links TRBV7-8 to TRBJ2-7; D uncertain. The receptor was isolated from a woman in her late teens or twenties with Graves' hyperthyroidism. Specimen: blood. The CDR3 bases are TGTGCCAGCAGCTTAGCGCTTTCCCGCTACGAGCAGTACTTC. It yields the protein CASSLALSRYEQYF.